This is a list of T cell receptor beta chains from one sample in a study of T cell repertoires in cytomegalovirus infection. In TCRdb, the reads were re-called with MiXCR into one record per CDR3 protein. The data contain some 100,000 distinct CDR3 sequences, more than 20% of them singletons. The sequenced material came from CD8+ T cells from PBMCs. All receptors come from a human donor in good health (CMV status not recorded). Some clones in this sample may be carry-over from other donors' samples. The CDR3 runs from the conserved cysteine through the conserved F or W. The D gene is left open where the match is weak. Clone sizes are given selectively: once, few, many, or a class where the clone is expanded.

v_gene	d_gene	j_gene	abundance	CDR3nt	CDR3aa
TRBV20-1	.	TRBJ1-2	few	TGCAGTGCTAAGTTATCTCGGAATTATGGCTACACCTTC	CSAKLSRNYGYTF
TRBV4-1	.	TRBJ2-2	.	TGCGCCAGCAGCCATGATAACAGGGCCGGGGAGCTGTTTTTT	CASSHDNRAGELFF
TRBV2	TRBD1	TRBJ1-2	few	TGTGCCAGCAGACCTGGACAGGGAATGGGTGCCTATGGCTACACCTTC	CASRPGQGMGAYGYTF
TRBV7-8	TRBD1	TRBJ1-1	many	TGTGCCAGCAGCTACCGACAGGGGGCCCCCGCTGAAGCTTTCTTT	CASSYRQGAPAEAFF
TRBV9	.	TRBJ2-1	.	TGTGCCAGCAGCCCACCGGACCTGTACAATGAGCAGTTCTTC	CASSPPDLYNEQFF
TRBV7-2	.	TRBJ1-2	many	TGTGCCAGCAGCCCTACACCAGGACAAATAAACTATGGCTACACCTTC	CASSPTPGQINYGYTF
TRBV12-2	.	TRBJ2-7	.	TGTACAGGTCGCTTGGCCCCCGGGACACTTACCTACGAGCAGTACTTC	CTGRLAPGTLTYEQYF
TRBV7-6	.	TRBJ2-1	few	TGTGCCAGCAGCTTTTCGCGACAGCGGTACTCCTACAATGAGCAGTTCTTC	CASSFSRQRYSYNEQFF
TRBV20-1	.	TRBJ1-1	few	TGCAGTGCTAGAGTTTATGGGAACACTGAAGCTTTCTTT	CSARVYGNTEAFF
TRBV6-2/TRBV6-3	.	TRBJ2-6	.	TGTGCCAGCAGTTACGCCTCTGGGGCCAACGTCCTGACTTTC	CASSYASGANVLTF
TRBV4-3	.	TRBJ2-3	many	TGCGCCAGCAGCCAAGAGAGTGGGGCCACAGATACGCAGTATTTT	CASSQESGATDTQYF
TRBV28	TRBD2	TRBJ2-7	.	TGTGCCAGCAGTCTCGCAGCGGGGAGGTACGAGCAGTACTTC	CASSLAAGRYEQYF
TRBV20-1	TRBD2	TRBJ2-7	few	TGCAGTGCTAGAGGCCCCTCAGCGGGAGCGTACGAGCAGTACTTC	CSARGPSAGAYEQYF
TRBV7-9	TRBD2	TRBJ2-1	.	TGTGCCAGCAGACCGGGGGGCTCCTACAATGAGCAGTTCTTC	CASRPGGSYNEQFF
TRBV29-1	TRBD2	TRBJ2-1	few	TGCAGCGTTGATGGCGGGGGGCCCTACAATGAGCAGTTCTTC	CSVDGGGPYNEQFF
TRBV27	TRBD2	TRBJ2-3	.	TGTGCCAGCAGTTTGGGGGGGAAGGATACGCAGTATTTT	CASSLGGKDTQYF
TRBV7-9	TRBD2	TRBJ2-7	many	TGTGCCAGCAGCCCCCCCGGGGGGAGCTACGAGCAGTACTTC	CASSPPGGSYEQYF
TRBV19	.	TRBJ2-7	many	TGTGCCAGTAGTATAGATCACGCAGAGAGCTACGAGCAGTACTTC	CASSIDHAESYEQYF
TRBV5-6	.	TRBJ2-5	once	TGTGCCAGCAGCACTCGGACAGACTGGGAGACCCAGTACTTC	CASSTRTDWETQYF
TRBV7-9	TRBD2	TRBJ2-3	few	TGTGCCAGCAGCTTAGCTACTAGCGGGGGGCGGAGAGATACGCAGTATTTT	CASSLATSGGRRDTQYF
TRBV7-9	.	TRBJ2-6	few	TGTGCCAGCAGCCCAAGAGGTGGCTCTGGGGCCAACGTCCTGACTTTC	CASSPRGGSGANVLTF
TRBV9	TRBD2	TRBJ2-1	.	TGTGCCAGCAGCGTAGGGGGAGGGACGGCAGGAAATGAGCAGTTCTTC	CASSVGGGTAGNEQFF
TRBV7-9	.	TRBJ1-1	few	TGTGCCAGCAGCTTAAGCGGAGTGAACACTGAAGCTTTCTTT	CASSLSGVNTEAFF
TRBV27	.	TRBJ2-1	few	TGTGCCAGCAGAGACGGGAGCTCCTACAATGAGCAGTTCTTC	CASRDGSSYNEQFF
TRBV28	TRBD1	TRBJ1-4	.	TGTGCCAGCAGTATGGACAGGGGAACTAATGAAAAACTGTTTTTT	CASSMDRGTNEKLFF
TRBV12-3/TRBV12-4	TRBD1	TRBJ2-3	few	TGTGCCAGCAGTTTAAACAGGGGGGATACGCAGTATTTT	CASSLNRGDTQYF
TRBV28	.	TRBJ1-5	many	TGTGCCAGCAGTTTTTCTAGGGGTCGCAATCAGCCCCAGCATTTT	CASSFSRGRNQPQHF
TRBV20-1	.	TRBJ1-5	many	TGCAGTGCTAGGGCGAGCTGGGGGGATCAGCCCCAGCATTTT	CSARASWGDQPQHF
TRBV28	.	TRBJ2-3	many	TGTGCCAGCAGCCCCTATTCTCCTCTCACAGATACGCAGTATTTT	CASSPYSPLTDTQYF
TRBV18	.	TRBJ2-7	few	TGTGCCAGCTCACCCCCTAGCAGGCCCTTATACGAGCAGTACTTC	CASSPPSRPLYEQYF
TRBV7-2	.	TRBJ1-2	few	TGTGCCAGCAGCCTTACTTGGGACGGACGATATGGCTACACCTTC	CASSLTWDGRYGYTF
TRBV7-1	.	TRBJ1-1	.	TGTGCCAGCAGCTCCGTCTACGGACAGTACACTGAAGCTTTCTTT	CASSSVYGQYTEAFF
TRBV12-3/TRBV12-4	TRBD1	TRBJ2-2	many	TGTGCCAGCAGTTTTCGGACAGGGTTATCGAGCACCGGGGAGCTGTTTTTT	CASSFRTGLSSTGELFF
TRBV20-1	TRBD2	TRBJ2-5	.	TGCAGTGCTAGAGAACTTTGGCGGGGGGGCCAAGAGACCCAGTACTTC	CSARELWRGGQETQYF
TRBV7-9	TRBD1	TRBJ2-7	many	TGTGCCAGCAGCTTAGAGGGGACAGCCCGAGAGCAGTACTTC	CASSLEGTAREQYF
TRBV12-3/TRBV12-4	.	TRBJ2-5	.	TGTGCCAGCAGTTTGGCAGGGACAGAGACCCAGTACTTC	CASSLAGTETQYF
TRBV30	.	TRBJ2-4	many	TGTGCCTGGAAGTCGGCAGGAACCCTTCAGTACTTC	CAWKSAGTLQYF
TRBV7-8	.	TRBJ1-5	many	TGTGCCAGCAGCCCGGCCCCCAATCAGCCCCAGCATTTT	CASSPAPNQPQHF